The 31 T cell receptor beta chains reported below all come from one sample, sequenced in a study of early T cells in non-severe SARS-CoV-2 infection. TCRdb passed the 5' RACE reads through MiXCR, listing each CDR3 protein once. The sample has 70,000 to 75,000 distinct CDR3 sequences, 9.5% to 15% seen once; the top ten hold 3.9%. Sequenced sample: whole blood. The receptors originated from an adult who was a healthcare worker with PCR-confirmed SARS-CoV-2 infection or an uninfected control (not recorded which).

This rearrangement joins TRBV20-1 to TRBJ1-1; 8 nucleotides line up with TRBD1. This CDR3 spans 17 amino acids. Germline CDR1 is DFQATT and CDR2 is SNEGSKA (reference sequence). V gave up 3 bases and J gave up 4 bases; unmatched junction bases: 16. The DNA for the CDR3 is TGCAGTGCTAGTAATCACGGACAGGGAGAGTGGGTCACTGAAGCTTTCTTT. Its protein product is CSASNHGQGEWVTEAFF.

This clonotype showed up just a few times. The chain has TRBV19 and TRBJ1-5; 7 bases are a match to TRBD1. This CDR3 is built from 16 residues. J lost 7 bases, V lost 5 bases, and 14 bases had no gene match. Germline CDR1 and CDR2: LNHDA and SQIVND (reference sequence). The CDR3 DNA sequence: TGTGCCAGTAGTGCCCGGGACAGATTTTCGGGGCAGCCCCAGCATTTT. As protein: CASSARDRFSGQPQHF.

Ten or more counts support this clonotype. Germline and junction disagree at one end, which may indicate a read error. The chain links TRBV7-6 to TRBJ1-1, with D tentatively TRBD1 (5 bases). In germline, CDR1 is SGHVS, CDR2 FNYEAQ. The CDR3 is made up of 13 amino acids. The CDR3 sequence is CASSLFDSAPLLF. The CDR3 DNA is TGTGCCAGCAGCTTATTTGACAGCGCCCCACTACTCTTT.

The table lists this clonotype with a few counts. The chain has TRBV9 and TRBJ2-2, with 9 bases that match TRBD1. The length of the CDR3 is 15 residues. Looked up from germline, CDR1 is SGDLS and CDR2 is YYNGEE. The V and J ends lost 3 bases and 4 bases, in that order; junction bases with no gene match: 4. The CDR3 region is CASSAGTGSTGELFF. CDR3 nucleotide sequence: TGTGCCAGCAGCGCCGGGACAGGGTCCACCGGGGAGCTGTTTTTT.

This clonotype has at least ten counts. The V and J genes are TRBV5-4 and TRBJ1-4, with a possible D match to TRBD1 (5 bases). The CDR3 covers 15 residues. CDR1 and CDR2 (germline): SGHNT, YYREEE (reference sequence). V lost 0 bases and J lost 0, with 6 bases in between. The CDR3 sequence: CASSLGQTTNEKLFF. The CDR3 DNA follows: TGTGCCAGCAGCTTGGGACAGACAACTAATGAAAAACTGTTTTTT.

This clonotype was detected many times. The CDR3 DNA reads as TGTGCCAGCCGCAGGTCCGATATCTACGAGCAGTACTTC. Translating gives CASRRSDIYEQYF. The rearrangement joins TRBV12-3 or TRBV12-4 to TRBJ2-7; D gene ambiguous. The CDR3 contains 13 residues. Trimming left V 8 bases short and J 3 bases short, with 14 bases between.

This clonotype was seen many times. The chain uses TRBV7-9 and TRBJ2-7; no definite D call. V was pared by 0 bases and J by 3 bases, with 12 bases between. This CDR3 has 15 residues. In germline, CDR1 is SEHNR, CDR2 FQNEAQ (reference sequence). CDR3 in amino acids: CASSLAWASHYEQYF. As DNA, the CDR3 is TGTGCCAGCAGCTTAGCGTGGGCAAGCCACTACGAGCAGTACTTC.

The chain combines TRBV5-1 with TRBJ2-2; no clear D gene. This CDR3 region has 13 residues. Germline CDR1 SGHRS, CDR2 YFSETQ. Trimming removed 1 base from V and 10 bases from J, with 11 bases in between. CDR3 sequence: CASSLSGGSELFF. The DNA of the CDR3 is TGCGCCAGCAGCTTGAGTGGCGGCTCGGAGCTGTTTTTT.

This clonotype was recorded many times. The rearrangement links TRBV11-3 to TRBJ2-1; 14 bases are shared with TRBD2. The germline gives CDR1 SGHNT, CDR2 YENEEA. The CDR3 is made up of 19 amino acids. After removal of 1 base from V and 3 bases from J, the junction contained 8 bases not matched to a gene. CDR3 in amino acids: CASSLGLAGGPVGYNEQFF. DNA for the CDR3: TGTGCCAGCAGCTTAGGACTAGCGGGAGGGCCGGTGGGCTACAATGAGCAGTTCTTC.

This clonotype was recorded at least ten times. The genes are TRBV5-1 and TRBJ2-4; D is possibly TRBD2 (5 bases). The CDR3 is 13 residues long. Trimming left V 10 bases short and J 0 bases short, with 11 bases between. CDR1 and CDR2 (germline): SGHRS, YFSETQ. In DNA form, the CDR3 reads TGCGCCGAGGGAGCCTTAGCCAAAAACATTCAGTACTTC. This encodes CAEGALAKNIQYF.

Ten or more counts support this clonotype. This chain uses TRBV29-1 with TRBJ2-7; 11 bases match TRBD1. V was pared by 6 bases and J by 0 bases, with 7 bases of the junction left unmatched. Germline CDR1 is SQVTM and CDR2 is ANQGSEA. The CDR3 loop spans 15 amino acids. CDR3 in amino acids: CSVVTGTGGSYEQYF. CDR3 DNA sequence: TGCAGCGTAGTAACTGGGACAGGGGGCTCCTACGAGCAGTACTTC.

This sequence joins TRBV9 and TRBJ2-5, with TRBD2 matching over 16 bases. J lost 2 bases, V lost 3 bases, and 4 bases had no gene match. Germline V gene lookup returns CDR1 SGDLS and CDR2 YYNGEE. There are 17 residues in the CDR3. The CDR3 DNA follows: TGTGCCAGCAGCGAGGGGGGACTAGCGGGAGGGCAAGAGACCCAGTACTTC. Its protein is CASSEGGLAGGQETQYF.

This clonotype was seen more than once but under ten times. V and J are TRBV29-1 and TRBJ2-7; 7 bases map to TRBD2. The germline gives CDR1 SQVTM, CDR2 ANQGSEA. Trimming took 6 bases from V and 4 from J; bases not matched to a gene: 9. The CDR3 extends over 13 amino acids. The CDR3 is CSVLAGLGYEQYF. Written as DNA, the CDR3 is TGCAGCGTCTTAGCGGGCCTTGGGTACGAGCAGTACTTC.

This chain's CDR3 is CASRIQGAGYGYTF. The CDR3 region has the DNA TGTGCCAGCAGGATACAGGGGGCGGGGTATGGCTACACCTTC. The gene calls are TRBV28 and TRBJ1-2; 9 bases agree with TRBD1. In germline, CDR1 is MDHEN, CDR2 SYDVKM. V gave up 6 bases and J gave up 5 bases; unmatched junction bases: 7. This CDR3 comprises 14 residues.

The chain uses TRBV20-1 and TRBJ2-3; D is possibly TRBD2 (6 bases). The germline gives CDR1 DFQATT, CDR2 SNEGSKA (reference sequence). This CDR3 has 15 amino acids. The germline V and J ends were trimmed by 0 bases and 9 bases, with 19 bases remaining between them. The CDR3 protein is CSARDPGGGDPTQYF. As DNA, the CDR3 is TGCAGTGCTAGAGATCCGGGTGGAGGGGACCCCACGCAGTATTTT.

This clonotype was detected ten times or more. CDR3: CASSSDRGLALDNSPLHF. CDR3 bases: TGTGCCAGCAGCTCGGACAGGGGGCTCGCTTTGGATAATTCACCCCTCCACTTT. The J gene is TRBJ1-6, the V gene TRBV7-8, with 11 bases fitting TRBD1. In germline, CDR1 is SGHVS, CDR2 FQNEAQ. The CDR3 sequence is 18 residues long. With V trimmed by 4 bases and J by 5 bases, 10 bases remained unmatched.

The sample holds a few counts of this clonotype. CDR3 sequence: CASSLGAMFDTGELFF. As DNA, the CDR3 is TGTGCCAGCAGCTTGGGGGCAATGTTCGACACCGGGGAGCTGTTTTTT. J is TRBJ2-2 and V is TRBV5-4; no clear D gene. Germline V gives CDR1 SGHNT, CDR2 YYREEE (reference sequence). The CDR3 runs to 16 residues. V lost 0 bases, J lost 3 bases, and 12 bases lay in between.

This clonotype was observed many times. The CDR3 sequence: CASSLPRGGEHPSNTGELFF. Here the CDR3 DNA reads TGTGCCAGCAGCCTCCCCCGGGGGGGCGAGCACCCGTCGAACACCGGGGAGCTGTTTTTT. The chain combines TRBV3-1 with TRBJ2-2; 8 bases line up with TRBD2. Germline V CDR1 and CDR2: LGHDT, YNNKEL (reference sequence). This CDR3 contains 20 residues. The trim removed 4 bases at V and 0 bases at J, leaving 16 bases unmatched.

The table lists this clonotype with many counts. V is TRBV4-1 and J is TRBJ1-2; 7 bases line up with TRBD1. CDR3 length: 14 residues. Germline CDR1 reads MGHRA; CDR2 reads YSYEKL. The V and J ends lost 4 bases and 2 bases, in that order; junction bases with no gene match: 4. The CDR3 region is CASSPAQGNYGYTF. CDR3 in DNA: TGCGCCAGCAGCCCCGCACAGGGGAACTATGGCTACACCTTC.

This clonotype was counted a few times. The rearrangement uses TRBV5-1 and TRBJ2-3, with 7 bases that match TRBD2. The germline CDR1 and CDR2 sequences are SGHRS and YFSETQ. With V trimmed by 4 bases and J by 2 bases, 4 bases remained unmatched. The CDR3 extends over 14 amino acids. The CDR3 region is CASSNGLVTDTQYF. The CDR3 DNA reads TGCGCCAGCAGCAACGGACTAGTCACAGATACGCAGTATTTT.

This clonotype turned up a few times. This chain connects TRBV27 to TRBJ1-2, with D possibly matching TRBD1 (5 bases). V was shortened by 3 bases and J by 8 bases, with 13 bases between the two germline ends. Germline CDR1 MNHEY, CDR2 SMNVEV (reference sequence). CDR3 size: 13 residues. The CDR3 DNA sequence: TGTGCCAGCAGTTTCCAGGGCATCGGAGGCTACACCTTC. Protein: CASSFQGIGGYTF.

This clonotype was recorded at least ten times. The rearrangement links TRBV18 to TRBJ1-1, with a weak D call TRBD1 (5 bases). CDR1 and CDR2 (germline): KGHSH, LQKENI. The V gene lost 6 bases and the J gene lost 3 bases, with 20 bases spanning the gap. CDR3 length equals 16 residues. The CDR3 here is CASSPQPGAWDTEAFF. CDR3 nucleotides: TGTGCCAGCTCCCCTCAACCCGGGGCCTGGGACACTGAAGCTTTCTTT.

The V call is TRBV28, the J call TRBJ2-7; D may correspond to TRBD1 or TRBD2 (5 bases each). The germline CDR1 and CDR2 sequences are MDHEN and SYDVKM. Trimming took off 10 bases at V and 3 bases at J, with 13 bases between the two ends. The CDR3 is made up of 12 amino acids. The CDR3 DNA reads TGTGCCATCAAGGGGAGAAACTACGAGCAGTACTTC. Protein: CAIKGRNYEQYF.

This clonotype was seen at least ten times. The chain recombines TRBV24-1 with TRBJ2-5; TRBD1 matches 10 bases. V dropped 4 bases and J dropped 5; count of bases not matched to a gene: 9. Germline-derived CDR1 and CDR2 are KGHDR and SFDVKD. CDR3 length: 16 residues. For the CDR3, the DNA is TGTGCCACCAGTGACTCTCAGACAGGGGGCGGTGAGACCCAGTACTTC. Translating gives CATSDSQTGGGETQYF.

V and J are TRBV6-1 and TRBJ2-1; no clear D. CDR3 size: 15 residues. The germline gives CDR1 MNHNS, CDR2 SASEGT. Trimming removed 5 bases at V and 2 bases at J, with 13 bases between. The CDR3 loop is CASSLGEGPYNEQFF. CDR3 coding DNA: TGTGCCAGCAGTTTGGGCGAAGGTCCCTACAATGAGCAGTTCTTC.

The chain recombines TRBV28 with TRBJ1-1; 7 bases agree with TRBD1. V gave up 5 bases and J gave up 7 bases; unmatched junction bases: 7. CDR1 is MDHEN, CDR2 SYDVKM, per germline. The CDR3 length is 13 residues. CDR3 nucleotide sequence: TGTGCCAGCAGTCTGACAGGGCGGGTTGAAGCTTTCTTT. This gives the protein CASSLTGRVEAFF.

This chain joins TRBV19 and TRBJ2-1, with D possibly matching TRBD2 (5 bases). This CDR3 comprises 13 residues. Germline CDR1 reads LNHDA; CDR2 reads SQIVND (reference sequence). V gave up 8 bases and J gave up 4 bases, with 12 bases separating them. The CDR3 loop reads CASGRQRYNEQFF. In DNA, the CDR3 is TGTGCCAGTGGGCGCCAGCGGTACAATGAGCAGTTCTTC.

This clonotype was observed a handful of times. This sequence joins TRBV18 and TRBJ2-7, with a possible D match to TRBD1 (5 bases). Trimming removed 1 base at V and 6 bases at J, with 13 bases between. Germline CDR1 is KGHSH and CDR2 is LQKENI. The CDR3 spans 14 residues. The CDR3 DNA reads TGTGCCAGCTCACCACGCGGCAGGGATGGCGAGCAGTACTTC. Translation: CASSPRGRDGEQYF. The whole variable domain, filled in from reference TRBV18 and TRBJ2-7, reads NAGVMQNPRHLVRRRGQEARLRCSPMKGHSHVYWYRQLPEEGLKFMVYLQKENIIDESGMPKERFSAEFPKEGPSILRIQQVVRGDSAAYFCASSPRGRDGEQYFGPGTRLTVT.

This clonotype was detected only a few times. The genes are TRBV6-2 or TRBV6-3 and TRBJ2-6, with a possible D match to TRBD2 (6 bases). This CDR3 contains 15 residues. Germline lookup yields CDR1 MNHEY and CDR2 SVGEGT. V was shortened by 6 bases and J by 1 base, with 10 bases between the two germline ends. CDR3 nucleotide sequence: TGTGCCAGCAGCCGCGGGGCATCTGGGGCCAACGTCCTGACTTTC. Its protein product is CASSRGASGANVLTF.

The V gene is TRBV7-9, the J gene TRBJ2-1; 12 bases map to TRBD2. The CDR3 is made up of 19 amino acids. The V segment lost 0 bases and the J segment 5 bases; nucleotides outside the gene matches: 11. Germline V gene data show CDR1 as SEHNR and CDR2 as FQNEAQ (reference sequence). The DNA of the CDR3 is TGTGCCAGCAGCTTAGCGCGGGCTAGCGGGAGGGCCCGGAACAATGAGCAGTTCTTC. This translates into CASSLARASGRARNNEQFF.

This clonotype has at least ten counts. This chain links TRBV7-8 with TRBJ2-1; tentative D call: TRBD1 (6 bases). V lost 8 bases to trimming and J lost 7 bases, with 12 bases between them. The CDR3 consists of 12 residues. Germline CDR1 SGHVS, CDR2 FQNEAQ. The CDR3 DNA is TGTGCCAGCCAGGAAACAGGGAATGAGCAGTTCTTC. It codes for CASQETGNEQFF.